This TCR beta chain originates from a study of cytomegalovirus exposure and HLA in healthy donors. Study overall: Unique TCR beta sequences numbering some 120 million came from 190 million or so T cells in an earlier analysis. Study-level findings and limits: With further analysis later on, most CMV-associated TCR beta chains appeared HLA-restricted. Roughly even sequencing depth across donors was the assumption behind the presence/absence analyses.

Concerning this clone itself: Its antigen is not identified.

PCR was performed using 60 Vbeta and 13 Jbeta primers. Sequencing was performed with immunoSEQ multiplex PCR; in TCRdb, only in-frame clones are kept and a portion is missing. The sample includes around 74,000 clones. Nominally healthy donors provided the samples, though records likely missed some immune exposures. This CDR3 spans 17 amino acids. Germline CDR1 reads MGHRA; CDR2 reads YSYEKL. V lost 1 base, J lost 5 bases, and 7 bases stayed unmatched. The rearrangement joins TRBV4-1 to TRBJ2-1; 11 nucleotides agree with TRBD2. This TCR derives from a man aged 45-65 years in good health and CMV-seropositive. Sequenced material: PBMCs. CDR3 in amino acids: CASSQGPGLAEDNEQFF. CDR3 bases: TGCGCCAGCAGCCAAGGTCCGGGACTAGCGGAAGACAATGAGCAGTTCTTC.